This TCR beta chain was sequenced for a study of cytomegalovirus exposure and HLA in healthy donors. Points from the study as a whole: An analysis was carried out later, and it reportedly showed fewer N-insertions in an Asian-associated ancestry cluster than the approximately 670-donor mean. Most TCR sequences were seen very rarely across donors, but some public TCRs occurred in many.

Unmatched junction bases numbered 7, after V lost 5 bases and J lost 2 bases. CDR1 MNHEY and CDR2 SMNVEV come from the germline V gene (reference sequence). The CDR3 loop spans 16 amino acids. 13 Jbeta primers and 60 Vbeta primers were used for the PCR. Profiled with immunoSEQ multiplex PCR; TCRdb holds only in-frame clones, not every one. Of tens of thousands of clones in the sample, over 55% were seen once. About this clone: Its specificity is unknown.

The sample comprised PBMCs. The chain links TRBV27 to TRBJ2-1; the match to TRBD2 covers 9 bases. The receptor comes from a woman in her forties or fifties in good health and CMV-seropositive. CDR3 DNA sequence: TGTGCCAGCAGTCCACGAGCGGGGGGAACCTACAATGAGCAGTTCTTC. Its translation is CASSPRAGGTYNEQFF.